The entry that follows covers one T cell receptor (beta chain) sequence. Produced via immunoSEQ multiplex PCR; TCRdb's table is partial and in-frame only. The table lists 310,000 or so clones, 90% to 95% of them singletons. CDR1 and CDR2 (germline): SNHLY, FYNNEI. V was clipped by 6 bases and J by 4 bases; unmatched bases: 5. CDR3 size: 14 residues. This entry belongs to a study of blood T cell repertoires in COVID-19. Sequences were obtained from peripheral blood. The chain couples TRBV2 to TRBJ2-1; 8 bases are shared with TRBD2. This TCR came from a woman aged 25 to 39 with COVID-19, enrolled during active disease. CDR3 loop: CASRTSGPYNEQFF. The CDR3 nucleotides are TGTGCCAGCAGAACTAGCGGACCATACAATGAGCAGTTCTTC. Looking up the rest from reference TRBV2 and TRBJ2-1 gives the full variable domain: EPEVTQTPSHQVTQMGQEVILRCVPISNHLYFYWYRQILGQKVEFLVSFYNNEISEKSEIFDDQFSVERPDGSNFTLKIRSTKLEDSAMYFCASRTSGPYNEQFFGPGTRLTVL.